The rows below give T cell receptor beta chains drawn from one sample of a study of molecular identifiers for immune sequencing clone quantification. TCRdb recomputed calls from the PCR reads with MiXCR, one row per CDR3 protein. This table has about 54,000 distinct CDR3 sequences, roughly a quarter appearing once. Sequencing was performed on naive CD8+ T cells from blood, with Jurkat cell RNA spiked in. The receptors derive from a human donor in good health. Some libraries in this study had Jurkat cell RNA spiked in. The CDR3 runs from the conserved cysteine through the conserved F or W. The order of the fields is J gene, D gene, V gene, clone size, CDR3 protein, CDR3 DNA. The D gene is left open where the match is weak. The size of a clone is reported for some rows only, either as once, few or many, or as a class for expanded clones.

j_call: TRBJ2-3
d_call: TRBD2
v_call: TRBV10-3
clone_size: many
cdr3_aa: CAISPLGGGEPTDTQYF
cdr3_nt: TGTGCCATCAGCCCCCTGGGTGGGGGGGAACCCACAGATACGCAGTATTTT

j_call: TRBJ1-4
d_call: NA
v_call: TRBV7-6
clone_size: many
cdr3_aa: CASRPSLATNEKLFF
cdr3_nt: TGTGCCAGCAGGCCTAGCCTGGCAACTAATGAAAAACTGTTTTTT

j_call: TRBJ2-5
d_call: NA
v_call: TRBV9
clone_size: many
cdr3_aa: CASSVSQGSQETQYF
cdr3_nt: TGTGCCAGCAGCGTGTCCCAAGGGAGCCAAGAGACCCAGTACTTC

j_call: TRBJ2-5
d_call: NA
v_call: TRBV25-1
clone_size: many
cdr3_aa: CASSGYLLETQYF
cdr3_nt: TGTGCCAGCAGTGGCTACCTACTAGAGACCCAGTACTTC

j_call: TRBJ2-3
d_call: TRBD2
v_call: TRBV5-4
clone_size: many
cdr3_aa: CASSPTSGGATDTQYF
cdr3_nt: TGTGCCAGCAGTCCTACTAGCGGGGGGGCCACAGATACGCAGTATTTT

j_call: TRBJ1-5
d_call: TRBD1
v_call: TRBV19
clone_size: many
cdr3_aa: CASSPGDRGLVQPQHF
cdr3_nt: TGTGCCAGTAGTCCGGGGGACAGGGGGTTAGTTCAGCCCCAGCATTTT

j_call: TRBJ2-6
d_call: NA
v_call: TRBV23-1
clone_size: many
cdr3_aa: CASSHPACLSGANVLTF
cdr3_nt: TGCGCCAGCAGTCATCCCGCCTGCCTCTCTGGGGCCAACGTCCTGACTTTC

j_call: TRBJ1-1
d_call: NA
v_call: TRBV27
clone_size: many
cdr3_aa: CASSSLGSEAFF
cdr3_nt: TGTGCCAGCAGTTCTTTAGGCTCTGAAGCTTTCTTT

j_call: TRBJ2-7
d_call: TRBD2
v_call: TRBV5-1
clone_size: few
cdr3_aa: CASSHTSGAFYEQYF
cdr3_nt: TGCGCCAGCAGCCATACTAGCGGGGCGTTCTACGAGCAGTACTTC

j_call: TRBJ2-3
d_call: NA
v_call: TRBV28
clone_size: many
cdr3_aa: CASSFRLGTDTQYF
cdr3_nt: TGTGCCAGCAGTTTCCGGCTAGGCACAGATACGCAGTATTTT

j_call: TRBJ1-2
d_call: NA
v_call: TRBV12-3/TRBV12-4
clone_size: NA
cdr3_aa: CASGYYGGYGYTF
cdr3_nt: TGTGCCAGCGGTTATTATGGGGGCTATGGCTACACCTTC

j_call: TRBJ2-2
d_call: TRBD1
v_call: TRBV27
clone_size: many
cdr3_aa: CASSPRDRGKTNTGELFF
cdr3_nt: TGTGCCAGCAGTCCGAGGGACAGGGGGAAAACGAACACCGGGGAGCTGTTTTTT

j_call: TRBJ1-3
d_call: TRBD1
v_call: TRBV4-3
clone_size: many
cdr3_aa: CASSQTGTGEYSGNTIYF
cdr3_nt: TGCGCCAGCAGCCAAACCGGGACAGGGGAGTACTCTGGAAACACCATATATTTT

j_call: TRBJ2-1
d_call: NA
v_call: TRBV5-1
clone_size: many
cdr3_aa: CASSLVDLAEVDEQFF
cdr3_nt: TGCGCCAGCAGCTTGGTTGACCTAGCCGAAGTTGATGAGCAGTTCTTC

j_call: TRBJ2-7
d_call: TRBD2
v_call: TRBV13
clone_size: many
cdr3_aa: CASSLTSGGRYEQYF
cdr3_nt: TGTGCCAGCAGCTTGACTAGCGGGGGGAGATACGAGCAGTACTTC

j_call: TRBJ2-2
d_call: NA
v_call: TRBV20-1
clone_size: many
cdr3_aa: CSAPRDDGELFF
cdr3_nt: TGCAGTGCTCCCAGGGATGACGGGGAGCTGTTTTTT

j_call: TRBJ2-5
d_call: TRBD2
v_call: TRBV20-1
clone_size: NA
cdr3_aa: CSAKGLAGGWRETQYF
cdr3_nt: TGCAGTGCTAAGGGACTAGCGGGAGGTTGGCGAGAGACCCAGTACTTC

j_call: TRBJ2-3
d_call: TRBD1
v_call: TRBV18
clone_size: many
cdr3_aa: CASSSQGAQGATDTQYF
cdr3_nt: TGTGCCAGCTCATCCCAGGGGGCCCAAGGGGCCACAGATACGCAGTATTTT

j_call: TRBJ2-1
d_call: TRBD2
v_call: TRBV5-5
clone_size: many
cdr3_aa: CASSSTSGAINEQFF
cdr3_nt: TGTGCCAGCAGCTCGACTAGCGGGGCGATCAATGAGCAGTTCTTC

j_call: TRBJ2-7
d_call: NA
v_call: TRBV9
clone_size: many
cdr3_aa: CASSVGTATYEQYF
cdr3_nt: TGTGCCAGCAGCGTAGGTACAGCGACCTACGAGCAGTACTTC

j_call: TRBJ2-5
d_call: NA
v_call: TRBV27
clone_size: NA
cdr3_aa: CASSFKSSVETQYF
cdr3_nt: TGTGCCAGCAGTTTCAAGTCTAGCGTCGAGACCCAGTACTTC

j_call: TRBJ1-1
d_call: NA
v_call: TRBV15
clone_size: NA
cdr3_aa: CATSRVEGVTEAFF
cdr3_nt: TGTGCCACCAGCAGAGTCGAGGGGGTCACTGAAGCTTTCTTT

j_call: TRBJ2-4
d_call: NA
v_call: TRBV6-8
clone_size: many
cdr3_aa: CASSYSGSTLAKNIQYF
cdr3_nt: TGTGCCAGCAGTTACTCTGGGTCTACCCTAGCCAAAAACATTCAGTACTTC

j_call: TRBJ2-5
d_call: TRBD2
v_call: TRBV10-3
clone_size: NA
cdr3_aa: CAISEAGAVVGQETQYF
cdr3_nt: TGTGCCATCAGTGAAGCGGGAGCGGTGGTGGGGCAAGAGACCCAGTACTTC

j_call: TRBJ2-7
d_call: NA
v_call: TRBV18
clone_size: few
cdr3_aa: CASSPRGPTYEQYF
cdr3_nt: TGTGCCAGCTCACCACGGGGGCCCACCTACGAGCAGTACTTC

j_call: TRBJ2-5
d_call: NA
v_call: TRBV30
clone_size: few
cdr3_aa: CAWSGGEAQYF
cdr3_nt: TGTGCCTGGAGCGGGGGAGAGGCCCAGTACTTC

j_call: TRBJ2-7
d_call: NA
v_call: TRBV6-2/TRBV6-3
clone_size: many
cdr3_aa: CASSPGVATYEQYF
cdr3_nt: TGTGCCAGCAGCCCCGGGGTGGCCACCTACGAGCAGTACTTC

j_call: TRBJ1-5
d_call: NA
v_call: TRBV6-6
clone_size: many
cdr3_aa: CASSYLAEDSNQPQHF
cdr3_nt: TGTGCCAGCAGTTACTTGGCAGAAGATAGCAATCAGCCCCAGCATTTT

j_call: TRBJ1-1
d_call: NA
v_call: TRBV6-1
clone_size: many
cdr3_aa: CASSEVITEAFF
cdr3_nt: TGTGCCAGCAGTGAAGTTATCACTGAAGCTTTCTTT

j_call: TRBJ2-2
d_call: TRBD2
v_call: TRBV4-3
clone_size: many
cdr3_aa: CASSQDMTSGSTGELFF
cdr3_nt: TGCGCCAGCAGCCAAGATATGACTAGCGGGAGCACCGGGGAGCTGTTTTTT

j_call: TRBJ1-1
d_call: NA
v_call: TRBV19
clone_size: many
cdr3_aa: CASFSHTNTEAFF
cdr3_nt: TGTGCCAGTTTTTCCCATACGAACACTGAAGCTTTCTTT

j_call: TRBJ2-7
d_call: TRBD1
v_call: TRBV27
clone_size: many
cdr3_aa: CASRETGGYEQYF
cdr3_nt: TGTGCCAGCAGGGAAACAGGGGGGTACGAGCAGTACTTC

j_call: TRBJ2-5
d_call: TRBD2
v_call: TRBV7-6
clone_size: few
cdr3_aa: CASSLVLAGTQETQYF
cdr3_nt: TGTGCCAGCAGCTTAGTCCTAGCGGGGACCCAAGAGACCCAGTACTTC

j_call: TRBJ2-3
d_call: NA
v_call: TRBV9
clone_size: many
cdr3_aa: CASSVSEDTQYF
cdr3_nt: TGTGCCAGCAGCGTTTCGGAAGATACGCAGTATTTT

j_call: TRBJ2-5
d_call: NA
v_call: TRBV27
clone_size: NA
cdr3_aa: CASSSQETQYF
cdr3_nt: TGTGCCAGCAGTTCCCAAGAGACCCAGTACTTC

j_call: TRBJ2-5
d_call: NA
v_call: TRBV9
clone_size: many
cdr3_aa: CASSVAWAQEETQYF
cdr3_nt: TGTGCCAGCAGCGTAGCTTGGGCCCAGGAGGAGACCCAGTACTTC

j_call: TRBJ2-3
d_call: NA
v_call: TRBV12-3/TRBV12-4
clone_size: many
cdr3_aa: CASSPLGQQGSDTQYF
cdr3_nt: TGTGCCAGCAGCCCACTCGGCCAACAGGGATCAGATACGCAGTATTTT

j_call: TRBJ2-1
d_call: NA
v_call: TRBV24-1
clone_size: many
cdr3_aa: CATSDTRDPYNEQFF
cdr3_nt: TGTGCCACCAGTGATACCCGGGACCCCTACAATGAGCAGTTCTTC

j_call: TRBJ2-3
d_call: NA
v_call: TRBV7-9
clone_size: NA
cdr3_aa: CASSSLADTQYF
cdr3_nt: TGTGCCAGCAGCTCCCTGGCTGACACGCAGTATTTT

j_call: TRBJ2-1
d_call: NA
v_call: TRBV11-2
clone_size: many
cdr3_aa: CASSISGTNYNEQFF
cdr3_nt: TGTGCCAGCAGCATTAGCGGAACGAACTACAATGAGCAGTTCTTC

j_call: TRBJ1-5
d_call: NA
v_call: TRBV18
clone_size: many
cdr3_aa: CASSLGPYGSNQPQHF
cdr3_nt: TGTGCCAGCTCATTGGGGCCCTACGGTAGCAATCAGCCCCAGCATTTT

j_call: TRBJ2-3
d_call: NA
v_call: TRBV13
clone_size: medium-sized
cdr3_aa: CASSFRRSTDTQYF
cdr3_nt: TGTGCCAGCAGCTTTCGGCGGAGCACAGATACGCAGTATTTT

j_call: TRBJ2-1
d_call: NA
v_call: TRBV11-2
clone_size: NA
cdr3_aa: CASSLYLMEQFF
cdr3_nt: TGTGCCAGCAGCTTATATCTTATGGAGCAGTTCTTC

j_call: TRBJ2-3
d_call: TRBD1
v_call: TRBV30
clone_size: once
cdr3_aa: CAWTTGVGTDTQYF
cdr3_nt: TGTGCCTGGACGACAGGGGTTGGGACAGATACGCAGTATTTT

j_call: TRBJ2-7
d_call: NA
v_call: TRBV29-1
clone_size: NA
cdr3_aa: CSVYKLTGTYEQHF
cdr3_nt: TGCAGCGTTTACAAGCTAACAGGGACCTACGAGCAGCACTTC

j_call: TRBJ2-3
d_call: NA
v_call: TRBV4-3
clone_size: NA
cdr3_aa: CASSQAQWNTGEQYF
cdr3_nt: TGCGCCAGCAGCCAAGCACAGTGGAACACCGGGGAGCAGTATTTT

j_call: TRBJ2-7
d_call: NA
v_call: TRBV13
clone_size: NA
cdr3_aa: CASSLGLSGPPRSYEQYF
cdr3_nt: TGTGCCAGCAGCTTAGGACTATCGGGGCCCCCCCGATCCTACGAGCAGTACTTC

j_call: TRBJ1-1
d_call: NA
v_call: TRBV2
clone_size: many
cdr3_aa: CASSERYTEAFF
cdr3_nt: TGTGCCAGCAGTGAACGTTACACTGAAGCTTTCTTT

j_call: TRBJ2-7
d_call: TRBD1
v_call: TRBV4-1
clone_size: few
cdr3_aa: CASSQLTGSSYEQYF
cdr3_nt: TGCGCCAGCAGCCAATTGACAGGGAGCTCCTACGAGCAGTACTTC

j_call: TRBJ2-3
d_call: TRBD2
v_call: TRBV29-1
clone_size: NA
cdr3_aa: CSARGLAGVPTDTQYF
cdr3_nt: TGCAGCGCTCGGGGACTAGCGGGAGTTCCCACAGATACGCAGTATTTT

j_call: TRBJ2-7
d_call: NA
v_call: TRBV30
clone_size: NA
cdr3_aa: CAWTRITGAEQYF
cdr3_nt: TGTGCCTGGACCCGAATAACCGGGGCCGAGCAGTACTTC

j_call: TRBJ2-3
d_call: NA
v_call: TRBV7-9
clone_size: NA
cdr3_aa: CAGSITTGSPTDTQYF
cdr3_nt: TGTGCCGGCAGCATAACTACAGGGTCCCCCACAGATACGCAGTATTTT

j_call: TRBJ2-3
d_call: TRBD1
v_call: TRBV7-2
clone_size: many
cdr3_aa: CASRQGYRDNHLGTDTQYF
cdr3_nt: TGTGCCAGCAGACAGGGGTACCGGGACAACCATTTAGGCACAGATACGCAGTATTTT